This is a list of T cell receptor beta chains from one sample in a study of cytomegalovirus exposure and HLA in healthy donors. The assay was immunoSEQ multiplex PCR, and TCRdb's table has in-frame clones only and misses some. The sample contains some 150,000 clones, around three quarters of which appear only once. Sequenced: PBMCs. The receptors come from a man between 40 and 49 years old in good health and CMV-seropositive. Each CDR3 is given with its conserved first and last residue. A D gene is named only where the DNA matches it firmly.

j_call: TRBJ2-3; d_call: TRBD1; v_call: TRBV30; cdr3_nt: TGTGCCTGGAGTGTAAAGGGGACAGGGGGTCGAGATACGCAGTATTTT; cdr3_aa: CAWSVKGTGGRDTQYF
j_call: TRBJ2-1; d_call: NA; v_call: TRBV27; cdr3_nt: TGTGCCAGCAGTTTATCGACGGGTACTTACAATGAGCAGTTCTTC; cdr3_aa: CASSLSTGTYNEQFF
j_call: TRBJ2-2; d_call: TRBD1; v_call: TRBV30; cdr3_nt: TGTGCCTGGAGTGGGCCGGGACAGAAGAACACCGGGGAGCTGTTTTTT; cdr3_aa: CAWSGPGQKNTGELFF
j_call: TRBJ1-1; d_call: NA; v_call: TRBV30; cdr3_nt: TGTGCCTGGAGGGTGAATCCGGTTAATTCTGAAGCTTTCTTT; cdr3_aa: CAWRVNPVNSEAFF
j_call: TRBJ1-1; d_call: NA; v_call: TRBV14; cdr3_nt: TGTGCCAGCAGCCCGTCGAACACTGAAGCTTTCTTT; cdr3_aa: CASSPSNTEAFF
j_call: TRBJ1-2; d_call: TRBD1; v_call: TRBV29-1; cdr3_nt: TGCAGCGTTGAAGAAACAGGGACAGTCTATGGCTACACCTTC; cdr3_aa: CSVEETGTVYGYTF
j_call: TRBJ1-1; d_call: TRBD1; v_call: TRBV5-1; cdr3_nt: TGCGCCAGCAGCACCCGACAGGGTGGACACACTGAAGCTTTCTTT; cdr3_aa: CASSTRQGGHTEAFF
j_call: TRBJ1-2; d_call: NA; v_call: TRBV7-6; cdr3_nt: TGTGCCAGCAGCTTAGGTGCATGGGCTTCTCCCTATGGCTACACCTTC; cdr3_aa: CASSLGAWASPYGYTF
j_call: TRBJ2-2; d_call: TRBD1; v_call: TRBV10-3; cdr3_nt: TGTGCCATCAGTGACAGCCCCGGGACAGGGAAGAACACCGGGGAGCTGTTTTTT; cdr3_aa: CAISDSPGTGKNTGELFF
j_call: TRBJ1-5; d_call: TRBD1; v_call: TRBV2; cdr3_nt: TGTGCCAGCAGTGAGACAGGGGATAGCAATCAGCCCCAGCATTTT; cdr3_aa: CASSETGDSNQPQHF
j_call: TRBJ1-4; d_call: NA; v_call: TRBV7-2; cdr3_nt: TGTGCCAGCAGCTTTCAGGGCTCAACTAATGAAAAACTGTTTTTT; cdr3_aa: CASSFQGSTNEKLFF
j_call: TRBJ2-7; d_call: TRBD1; v_call: TRBV2; cdr3_nt: TGTGCCAGCACCCGGGACAGCTCGGCTGGCGAGCAGTACTTC; cdr3_aa: CASTRDSSAGEQYF
j_call: TRBJ1-2; d_call: NA; v_call: TRBV19; cdr3_nt: TGTGCCAGTAGTATGGGGCAGGGAAACTATGGCTACACCTTC; cdr3_aa: CASSMGQGNYGYTF
j_call: TRBJ1-3; d_call: TRBD1; v_call: TRBV18; cdr3_nt: TGTGCCAGCTCACCCGGGACAGGGAACTCTGGAAACACCATATATTTT; cdr3_aa: CASSPGTGNSGNTIYF